This T cell receptor beta chain stems from a study of OX40 agonist ivuxolimab in advanced cancers. CDR3 length equals 15 residues. Per the germline V gene, CDR1 is MNHNS and CDR2 is SASEGT. The V and J ends lost 2 bases and 0 bases respectively, with 9 bases between them. Sequencing used immunoSEQ multiplex PCR; TCRdb keeps in-frame clones, though not all of them. Among tens of thousands of clones, more than 70% were seen once, and the ten largest hold 0.25% to 0.3%. The material sequenced was CD4+ or CD8+ T cells sorted from blood, taken in a trial of the OX40 agonist ivuxolimab. This TCR was recovered from an adult with an advanced solid tumor such as melanoma, head and neck, liver or kidney cancer. J is TRBJ2-3 and V is TRBV6-1; no clear D. The CDR3 nucleotides read TGTGCCAGCAGTGAACAATTCTCCAGCACAGATACGCAGTATTTT. Translating gives CASSEQFSSTDTQYF.